This T cell receptor (beta chain) was found in a study of T cell responses to AZD1222 COVID-19 vaccine. Generated by immunoSEQ multiplex PCR, the TCRdb table keeps only in-frame clones and is missing some. The data contain about 86,000 clones, approximately 89% of them seen just once; the ten biggest clones take up approximately 5%. V shed 5 bases and J 9 bases; nucleotides not matched to a gene: 15. The CDR3 is 16 residues long. Germline V gives CDR1 SEHNR, CDR2 FQNEAQ (reference sequence). Specimen: peripheral blood, collected 28 days after the second AZD1222 dose. The chain employs TRBV7-9 and TRBJ2-1; 8 bases agree with TRBD2. The TCR was taken from an adult who received the AZD1222 COVID-19 vaccine. This CDR3 is CASSLNAGTRSPEQFF. The CDR3 DNA follows: TGTGCCAGCAGCCTAAACGCCGGGACTAGGTCACCTGAGCAGTTCTTC.